Shown below are 24 T cell receptor beta chains from a single sample sequenced in a study of shared T cell receptors in the human thymus. TCRdb's table, derived via immunoSEQ multiplex PCR, lists solely in-frame clones and lacks some. This sample has hundreds of thousands of clones, with around 89% found just once. The sample also formed part of further work on human thymus T cells.

The sequenced sample was thymocytes. The receptors originated from a boy under two years old with a congenital heart defect.

J is TRBJ2-6 and V is TRBV21-1; the table calls TRBD2, which could not be checked here. TRBV21-1 is reported as a pseudogene. The CDR3 consists of 16 residues. CDR3 loop: CASSGSGEAGANVLTF. The CDR3 nucleotides are TGTGCCAGCAGCGGATCGGGGGAGGCTGGGGCCAACGTCCTGACTTTC.

V gene TRBV6-5 combines with J gene TRBJ2-5, with D maybe TRBD1 (6 bases). The end of the DNA fits TRBJ2-7 better, so the J call may be wrong. This CDR3 spans 13 amino acids. Germline lookup yields CDR1 MNHEY and CDR2 SVGAGI. CDR3 DNA sequence: TGTGCCAGCAGCACAGGGTCCGACTACGAGCAGTACTTC. Protein: CASSTGSDYEQYF.

V gene TRBV6-1 combines with J gene TRBJ1-1; TRBD1 aligns across 7 bases. The trim removed 11 bases at V and 3 bases at J, leaving 6 bases unmatched. From germline, CDR1 is MNHNS and CDR2 SASEGT. The CDR3 contains 12 residues. The CDR3 sequence: CAGRGQYTEAFF. Written as DNA, the CDR3 is TGTGCCGGCCGGGGACAGTACACTGAAGCTTTCTTT.

This clone was detected only a few times. J is TRBJ2-1 and V is TRBV10-3; maybe TRBD2 (6 bases). The CDR3 is 15 residues long. Germline CDR1 reads ENHRY; CDR2 reads SYGVKD. The ends were cut back, 3 bases at V and 3 bases at J, with 12 bases in the middle. CDR3 in amino acids: CAISETGVGYNEQFF. Written as DNA, the CDR3 is TGTGCCATCAGTGAAACGGGGGTTGGCTACAATGAGCAGTTCTTC.

The genes are TRBV7-3 and TRBJ2-5; 7 bases line up with TRBD2. With V trimmed by 5 bases and J by 5 bases, 5 bases remained unmatched. CDR1 SGHTA and CDR2 FQGTGA come from the germline V gene. The CDR3 runs 13 residues. The CDR3 reads CASSEGTTETQYF. The CDR3 DNA is TGTGCCAGCAGCGAAGGGACTACGGAGACCCAGTACTTC.

The rearrangement uses TRBV27 and TRBJ2-7, with D possibly being TRBD2 (5 bases). Germline lookup yields CDR1 MNHEY and CDR2 SMNVEV (reference sequence). V was shortened by 5 bases and J by 2 bases, with 16 bases between the two germline ends. This CDR3 is built from 15 residues. Written as DNA, the CDR3 is TGTGCCAGCAGTCTCTCGGGGTACCCTCCCTACGAGCAGTACTTC. Its translation is CASSLSGYPPYEQYF.

The rearrangement joins TRBV6-1 to TRBJ2-1; D perhaps matches TRBD1 (5 bases). Trimming took 5 bases from V and 4 from J, leaving 15 bases between them. Germline lookup yields CDR1 MNHNS and CDR2 SASEGT. The CDR3 loop spans 15 amino acids. The CDR3 here is CASSPRRDLYNEQFF. CDR3 bases: TGTGCCAGCAGTCCTCGCAGGGATCTATACAATGAGCAGTTCTTC.

The chain recombines TRBV7-2 with TRBJ2-5; 9 bases map to TRBD2. This CDR3 comprises 17 residues. CDR1 is SGHTA, CDR2 FQGNSA, per germline. Trimming took 1 base from V and 5 from J; bases not matched to a gene: 11. The CDR3 DNA reads TGTGCCAGCAGCTTAGAACTCTTGGCGGGAGGGCCGGAGACCCAGTACTTC. Translated: CASSLELLAGGPETQYF. The whole variable domain, remainder taken from reference TRBV7-2 and TRBJ2-5, is GAGVSQSPSNKVTEKGKDVELRCDPISGHTALYWYRQSLGQGLEFLIYFQGNSAPDKSGLPSDRFSAERTGGSVSTLTIQRTQQEDSAVYLCASSLELLAGGPETQYFGPGTRLLVL.

J is TRBJ2-3 and V is TRBV9, with 15 bases lining up with TRBD2. J was trimmed by 3 bases and V by 0 bases; bases with no gene match: 5. This CDR3 has 18 residues. Germline assignment: CDR1 SGDLS and CDR2 YYNGEE. In DNA, the CDR3 is TGTGCCAGCAGCGTAGGGGGGACTAGCGGGAGGTGGACAGATACGCAGTATTTT. It yields the protein CASSVGGTSGRWTDTQYF.

The genes are TRBV7-9 and TRBJ2-7; D is ambiguous. CDR3 length: 15 amino acids. Trimming left V 4 bases short and J 0 bases short, with 13 bases between. In germline, CDR1 is SEHNR, CDR2 FQNEAQ (reference sequence). Here the CDR3 reads CASSSGSPVSYEQYF. The CDR3 DNA reads as TGTGCCAGCAGCTCAGGAAGTCCCGTCTCCTACGAGCAGTACTTC.

CDR3 coding DNA: TGTGCCAGCAGTTTAGGGAGAGCGGCCACTCTCTACGAGCAGTACTTC. It codes for CASSLGRAATLYEQYF. The genes are TRBV28 and TRBJ2-7; perhaps TRBD2 as D (5 bases). V was pared by 2 bases and J by 3 bases, with 17 bases between. The CDR3 is made up of 16 amino acids. From germline, CDR1 is MDHEN and CDR2 SYDVKM.

V and J are TRBV15 and TRBJ2-7, with D perhaps TRBD1 (6 bases). This CDR3 region has 13 residues. Deletions cut 5 bases from V and 4 bases from J, with 12 bases between. Looked up from germline, CDR1 is LNHNV and CDR2 is YYDKDF (reference sequence). CDR3 loop: CATSVGGFYEQYF. The CDR3 bases are TGTGCCACCAGCGTAGGGGGTTTTTACGAGCAGTACTTC.

The chain couples TRBV29-1 to TRBJ2-3; 10 nucleotides match TRBD1. Germline lookup yields CDR1 SQVTM and CDR2 ANQGSEA. V dropped 3 bases and J dropped 2; count of bases not matched to a gene: 5. The CDR3 totals 15 residues. DNA of the CDR3: TGCAGCGTTGATCGAGGGACAGGGGCCACAGATACGCAGTATTTT. Its protein is CSVDRGTGATDTQYF.

The chain has TRBV14 and TRBJ2-1; TRBD2 matches at 10 bases. After removal of 0 bases from V and 9 bases from J, the junction contained 14 bases not matched to a gene. The CDR3 spans 18 residues. Germline V gives CDR1 SGHDN, CDR2 FVKESK. CDR3 residues: CASSQDLLAGAGRAEQFF. CDR3 DNA sequence: TGTGCCAGCAGCCAAGATTTGCTAGCGGGAGCTGGGCGAGCTGAGCAGTTCTTC.

The chain is built from TRBV9 and TRBJ1-2; no clear D. The CDR3 contains 11 residues. V gave up 4 bases and J gave up 4 bases, with 5 bases separating them. The germline V gene has CDR1 SGDLS and CDR2 YYNGEE. The chain's CDR3 is CASSPGYGYTF. The CDR3 nucleotides read TGTGCCAGCAGCCCAGGCTATGGCTACACCTTC.

The chain carries TRBV11-3 and TRBJ2-7; 8 bases fit TRBD2. Germline CDR1 is SGHNT and CDR2 is YENEEA. The CDR3 has 16 residues. The J segment lost 2 bases and the V segment lost 1 base, leaving 7 bases of the junction unmatched. The CDR3 nucleotides read TGTGCCAGCAGCTTAGGTGTAGCGGGGCTGACCTACGAGCAGTACTTC. Protein: CASSLGVAGLTYEQYF.

The genes are TRBV19 and TRBJ2-3, with D perhaps TRBD2 (6 bases). Trimming removed 5 bases from V and 0 bases from J, with 15 bases in between. In germline, CDR1 is LNHDA, CDR2 SQIVND (reference sequence). The CDR3 spans 16 residues. In nucleotides, the CDR3 is TGTGCCAGTAGTCTCAACCAAGGGACTAGCACAGATACGCAGTATTTT. Translation gives CASSLNQGTSTDTQYF.

The chain carries TRBV7-8 and TRBJ2-6, with no clear D. This CDR3 spans 16 amino acids. Deletions cut 0 bases from V and 4 bases from J, with 10 bases between. CDR1 is SGHVS, CDR2 FQNEAQ, per germline. In DNA form, the CDR3 reads TGTGCCAGCAGCTTAGCCACCTTCAGAGGGGCCAACGTCCTGACTTTC. It encodes CASSLATFRGANVLTF. Combining the CDR3 with reference TRBV7-8 and TRBJ2-6 gives the whole variable domain GAGVSQSPRYKVAKRGQDVALRCDPISGHVSLFWYQQALGQGPEFLTYFQNEAQLDKSGLPSDRFFAERPEGSVSTLKIQRTQQEDSAVYLCASSLATFRGANVLTFGAGSRLTVL.

The chain carries TRBV14 and TRBJ2-7; 10 nucleotides match TRBD1. Per germline, CDR1 SGHDN and CDR2 FVKESK. CDR3 length: 16 amino acids. The ends lost 0 bases at V and 4 bases at J; junction bases unmatched: 6. In DNA, the CDR3 is TGTGCCAGCAGCCAAGATCGTAGGGACAGGGGTTACGAGCAGTACTTC. Translating gives CASSQDRRDRGYEQYF.

The chain recombines TRBV27 with TRBJ1-2; a weak D match, TRBD1 (6 bases). The CDR3 length is 15 residues. The germline V gene has CDR1 MNHEY and CDR2 SMNVEV (reference sequence). V was pared by 2 bases and J by 3 bases, with 13 bases between. The CDR3 bases are TGTGCCAGCAGTTTAACCACAGGGTCGGACTATGGCTACACCTTC. Translating gives CASSLTTGSDYGYTF.

The chain combines TRBV19 with TRBJ1-2; D uncertain. Germline assignment: CDR1 LNHDA and CDR2 SQIVND (reference sequence). V was clipped by 3 bases and J by 3 bases, with 14 bases between them. This CDR3 comprises 15 residues. CDR3 amino acids: CASSIARVGDYGYTF. CDR3 nucleotides: TGTGCCAGTAGTATCGCGAGGGTTGGGGACTATGGCTACACCTTC.

The J gene is TRBJ2-3, the V gene TRBV7-2; TRBD2 matches at 11 bases. The CDR3 has 18 residues. CDR1 is SGHTA, CDR2 FQGNSA, per germline. Germline trimming cut 2 bases from V and 0 bases from J; bases unmatched to any gene: 7. The chain's CDR3 is CASSLSNGTSGSTDTQYF. CDR3 nucleotide sequence: TGTGCCAGCAGCTTATCAAACGGGACTAGCGGAAGCACAGATACGCAGTATTTT.

The V call is TRBV7-3, the J call TRBJ2-1; possible D gene TRBD2, 6 bases. V was cut by 8 bases and J by 7 bases, with 18 bases left in between. CDR3 length: 14 residues. Germline values: CDR1 SGHTA, CDR2 FQGTGA. CDR3: CASSVTGVDNEQFF. The CDR3 DNA reads as TGTGCCAGCTCGGTCACGGGAGTTGATAATGAGCAGTTCTTC.

This chain uses TRBV14 with TRBJ2-3; 10 nucleotides line up with TRBD2. The length of the CDR3 is 15 residues. With V trimmed by 4 bases and J by 4 bases, 5 bases remained unmatched. Germline V gene sequence: CDR1 SGHDN, CDR2 FVKESK. The CDR3 DNA reads TGTGCCAGCAGCCTACTAGCGGGAATGGCAGATACGCAGTATTTT. Amino acids: CASSLLAGMADTQYF. The complete variable domain, with remaining parts taken from reference TRBV14 and TRBJ2-3, reads EAGVTQFPSHSVIEKGQTVTLRCDPISGHDNLYWYRRVMGKEIKFLLHFVKESKQDESGMPNNRFLAERTGGTYSTLKVQPAELEDSGVYFCASSLLAGMADTQYFGPGTRLTVL.